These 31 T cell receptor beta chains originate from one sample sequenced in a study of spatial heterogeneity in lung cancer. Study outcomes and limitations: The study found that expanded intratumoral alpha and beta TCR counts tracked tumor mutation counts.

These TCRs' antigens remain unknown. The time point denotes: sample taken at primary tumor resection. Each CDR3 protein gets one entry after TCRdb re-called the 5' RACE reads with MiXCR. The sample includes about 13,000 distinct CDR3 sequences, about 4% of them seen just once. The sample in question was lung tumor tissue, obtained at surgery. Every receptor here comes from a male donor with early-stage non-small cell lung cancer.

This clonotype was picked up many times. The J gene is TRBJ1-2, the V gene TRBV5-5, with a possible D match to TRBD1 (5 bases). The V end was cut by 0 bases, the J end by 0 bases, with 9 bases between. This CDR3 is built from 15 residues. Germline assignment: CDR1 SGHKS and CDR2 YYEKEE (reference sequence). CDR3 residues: CASSLAPGSNYGYTF. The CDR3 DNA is TGTGCCAGCAGCTTGGCGCCAGGGTCTAACTATGGCTACACCTTC.

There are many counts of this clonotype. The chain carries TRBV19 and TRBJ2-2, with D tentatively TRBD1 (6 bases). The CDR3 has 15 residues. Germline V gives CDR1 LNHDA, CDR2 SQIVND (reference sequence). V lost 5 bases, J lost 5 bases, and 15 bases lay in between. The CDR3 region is CASSRGRGYTGELFF. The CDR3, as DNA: TGTGCCAGTAGTCGGGGCAGGGGATATACCGGGGAGCTGTTTTTT.

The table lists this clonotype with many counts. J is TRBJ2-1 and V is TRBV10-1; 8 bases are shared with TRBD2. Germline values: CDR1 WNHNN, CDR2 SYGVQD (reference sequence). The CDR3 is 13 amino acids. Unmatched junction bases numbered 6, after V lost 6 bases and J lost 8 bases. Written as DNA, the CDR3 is TGCGCCAGCAGCAAGCGGGAGAGGGATGAGCAGTTCTTC. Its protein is CASSKRERDEQFF.

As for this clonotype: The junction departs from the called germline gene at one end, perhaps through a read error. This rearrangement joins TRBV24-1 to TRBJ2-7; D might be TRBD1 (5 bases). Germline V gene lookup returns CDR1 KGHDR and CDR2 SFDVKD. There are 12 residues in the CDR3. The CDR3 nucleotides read TGTGCCACCAGTGATCCGGCGACAGCCCCGATCTTC. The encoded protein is CATSDPATAPIF.

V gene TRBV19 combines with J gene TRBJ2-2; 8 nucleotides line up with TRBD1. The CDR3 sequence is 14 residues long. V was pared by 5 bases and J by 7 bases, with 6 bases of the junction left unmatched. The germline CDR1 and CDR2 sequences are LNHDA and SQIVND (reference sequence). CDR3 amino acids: CASSLDRAHGELFF. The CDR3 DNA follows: TGTGCCAGTAGTCTGGACAGGGCCCACGGGGAGCTGTTTTTT.

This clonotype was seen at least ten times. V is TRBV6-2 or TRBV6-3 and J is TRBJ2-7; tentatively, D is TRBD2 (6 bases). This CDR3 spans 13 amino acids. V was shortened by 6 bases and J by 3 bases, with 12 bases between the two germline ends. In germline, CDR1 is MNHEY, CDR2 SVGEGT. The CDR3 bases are TGTGCCAGCAGCAGGAGGGACGGCTACGAGCAGTACTTC. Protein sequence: CASSRRDGYEQYF.

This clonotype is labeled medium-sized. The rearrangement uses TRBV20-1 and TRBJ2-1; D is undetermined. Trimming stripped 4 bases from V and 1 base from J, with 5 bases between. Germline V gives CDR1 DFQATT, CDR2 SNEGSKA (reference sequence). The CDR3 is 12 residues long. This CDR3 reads CSATVSYNEQFF. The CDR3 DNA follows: TGCAGTGCTACGGTGTCCTACAATGAGCAGTTCTTC.

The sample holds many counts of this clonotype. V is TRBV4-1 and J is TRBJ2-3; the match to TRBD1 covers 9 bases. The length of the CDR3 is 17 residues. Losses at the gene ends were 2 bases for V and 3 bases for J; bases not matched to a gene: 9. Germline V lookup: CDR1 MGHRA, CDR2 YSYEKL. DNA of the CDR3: TGCGCCAGCAGCCAAACCTCCGGGACAGGGTATACAGATACGCAGTATTTT. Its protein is CASSQTSGTGYTDTQYF.

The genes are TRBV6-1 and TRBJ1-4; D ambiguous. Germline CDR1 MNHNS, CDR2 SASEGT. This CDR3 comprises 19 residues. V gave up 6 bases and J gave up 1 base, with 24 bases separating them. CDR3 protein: CASSARAQSFGRTNEKLFF. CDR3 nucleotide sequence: TGTGCCAGCAGCGCGCGGGCCCAGAGCTTCGGCAGAACTAATGAAAAACTGTTTTTT.

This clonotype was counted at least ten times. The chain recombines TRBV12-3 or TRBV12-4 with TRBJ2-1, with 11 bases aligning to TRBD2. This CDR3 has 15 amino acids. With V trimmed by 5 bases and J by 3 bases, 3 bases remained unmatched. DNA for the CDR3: TGTGCCAGCAGTCCAACTAGCGGGAGCTACAATGAGCAGTTCTTC. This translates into CASSPTSGSYNEQFF.

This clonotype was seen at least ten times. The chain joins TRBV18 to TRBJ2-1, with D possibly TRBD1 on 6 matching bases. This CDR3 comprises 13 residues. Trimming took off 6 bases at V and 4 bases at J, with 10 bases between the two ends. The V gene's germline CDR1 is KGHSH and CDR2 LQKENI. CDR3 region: CASSPDRYNEQFF. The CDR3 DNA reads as TGTGCCAGCTCCCCTGACAGGTACAATGAGCAGTTCTTC.

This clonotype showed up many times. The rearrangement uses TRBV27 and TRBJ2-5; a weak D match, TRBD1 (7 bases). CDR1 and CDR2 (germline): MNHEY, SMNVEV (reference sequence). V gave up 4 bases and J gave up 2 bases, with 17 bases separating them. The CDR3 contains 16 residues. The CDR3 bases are TGTGCCAGCAGTTCAGGGGGGACGTGGGGACAAGAGACCCAGTACTTC. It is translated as CASSSGGTWGQETQYF.

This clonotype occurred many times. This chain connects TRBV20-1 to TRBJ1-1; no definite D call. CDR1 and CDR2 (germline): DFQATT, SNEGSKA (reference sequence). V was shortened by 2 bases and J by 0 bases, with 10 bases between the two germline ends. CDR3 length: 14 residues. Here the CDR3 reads CSARPPAMNTEAFF. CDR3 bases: TGCAGTGCTAGACCCCCAGCCATGAACACTGAAGCTTTCTTT.

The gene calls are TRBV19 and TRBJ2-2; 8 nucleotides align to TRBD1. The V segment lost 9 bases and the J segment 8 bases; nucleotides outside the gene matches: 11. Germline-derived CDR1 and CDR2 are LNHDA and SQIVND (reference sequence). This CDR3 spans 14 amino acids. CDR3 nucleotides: TGTGCCAGCTCGACAGGGGCCGGTCGGGGGGAGCTGTTTTTT. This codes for CASSTGAGRGELFF.

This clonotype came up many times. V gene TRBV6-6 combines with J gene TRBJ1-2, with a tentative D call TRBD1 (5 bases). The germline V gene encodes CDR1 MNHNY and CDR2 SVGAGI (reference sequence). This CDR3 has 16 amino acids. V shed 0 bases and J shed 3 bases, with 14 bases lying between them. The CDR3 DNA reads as TGTGCCAGCAGTTACTCGCTCGAGGGGATTCACTATGGCTACACCTTC. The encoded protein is CASSYSLEGIHYGYTF.

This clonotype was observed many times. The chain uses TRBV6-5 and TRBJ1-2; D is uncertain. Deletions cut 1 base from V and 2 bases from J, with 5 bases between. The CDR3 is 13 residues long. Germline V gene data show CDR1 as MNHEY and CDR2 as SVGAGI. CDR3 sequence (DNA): TGTGCCAGCAGTTACTGGCAGAACTATGGCTACACCTTC. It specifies CASSYWQNYGYTF.

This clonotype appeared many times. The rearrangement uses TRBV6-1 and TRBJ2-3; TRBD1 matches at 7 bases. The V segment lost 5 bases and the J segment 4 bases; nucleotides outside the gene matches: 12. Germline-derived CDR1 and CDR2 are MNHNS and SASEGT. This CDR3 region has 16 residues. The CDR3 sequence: CASSTYRGLGADTQYF. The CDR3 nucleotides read TGTGCCAGCAGTACCTACAGGGGTTTAGGCGCAGATACGCAGTATTTT.

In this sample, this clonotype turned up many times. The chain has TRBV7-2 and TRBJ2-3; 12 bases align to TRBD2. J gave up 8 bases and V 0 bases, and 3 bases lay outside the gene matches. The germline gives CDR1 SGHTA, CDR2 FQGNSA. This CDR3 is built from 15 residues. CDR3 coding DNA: TGTGCCAGCAGCTTAGCTCTAGCGGGAGGGAGTACGCAGTATTTT. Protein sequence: CASSLALAGGSTQYF.

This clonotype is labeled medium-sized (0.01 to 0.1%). The CDR3 sequence: CSVVTFVLRGKNIQYF. In DNA, the CDR3 is TGCAGCGTCGTAACATTCGTCTTGAGGGGTAAAAACATTCAGTACTTC. The rearrangement uses TRBV29-1 and TRBJ2-4; D might be TRBD1 or TRBD2, each matching 5 bases. The CDR3 is 16 amino acids. The germline gives CDR1 SQVTM, CDR2 ANQGSEA. V gave up 6 bases and J gave up 4 bases, with 22 bases separating them. Variable domain in full (rest from reference TRBV29-1 and TRBJ2-4): SAVISQKPSRDICQRGTSLTIQCQVDSQVTMMFWYRQQPGQSLTLIATANQGSEATYESGFVIDKFPISRPNLTFSTLTVSNMSPEDSSIYLCSVVTFVLRGKNIQYFGAGTRLSVL.

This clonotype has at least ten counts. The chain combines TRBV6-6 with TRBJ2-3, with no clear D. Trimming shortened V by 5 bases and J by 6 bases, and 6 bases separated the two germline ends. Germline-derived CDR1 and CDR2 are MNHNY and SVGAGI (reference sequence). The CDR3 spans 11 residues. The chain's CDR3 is CASSLADTQYF. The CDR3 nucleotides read TGTGCCAGCAGTCTCGCGGATACGCAGTATTTT.

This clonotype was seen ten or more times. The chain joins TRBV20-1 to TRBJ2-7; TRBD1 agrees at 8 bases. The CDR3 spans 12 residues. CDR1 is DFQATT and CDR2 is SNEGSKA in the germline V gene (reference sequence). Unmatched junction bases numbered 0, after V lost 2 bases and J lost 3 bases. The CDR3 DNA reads TGCAGTGCTAGAACAGGGGGCTACGAGCAGTACTTC. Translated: CSARTGGYEQYF.

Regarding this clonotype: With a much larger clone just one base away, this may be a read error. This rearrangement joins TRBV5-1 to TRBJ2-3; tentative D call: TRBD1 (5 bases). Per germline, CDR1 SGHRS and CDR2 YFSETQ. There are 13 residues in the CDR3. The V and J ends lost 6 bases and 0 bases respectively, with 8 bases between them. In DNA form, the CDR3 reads TGCGCCAGCACCCAGGGCAGCACAGATACGCAGTATTTT. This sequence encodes CASTQGSTDTQYF.

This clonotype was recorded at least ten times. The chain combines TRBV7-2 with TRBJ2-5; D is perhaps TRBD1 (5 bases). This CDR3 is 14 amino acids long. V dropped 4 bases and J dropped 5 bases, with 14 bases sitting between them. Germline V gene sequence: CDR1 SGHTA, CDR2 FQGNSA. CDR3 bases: TGTGCCAGCAGCTCCCCTTGGTACAGGGAGACCCAGTACTTC. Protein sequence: CASSSPWYRETQYF. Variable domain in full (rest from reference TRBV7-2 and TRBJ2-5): GAGVSQSPSNKVTEKGKDVELRCDPISGHTALYWYRQSLGQGLEFLIYFQGNSAPDKSGLPSDRFSAERTGGSVSTLTIQRTQQEDSAVYLCASSSPWYRETQYFGPGTRLLVL.

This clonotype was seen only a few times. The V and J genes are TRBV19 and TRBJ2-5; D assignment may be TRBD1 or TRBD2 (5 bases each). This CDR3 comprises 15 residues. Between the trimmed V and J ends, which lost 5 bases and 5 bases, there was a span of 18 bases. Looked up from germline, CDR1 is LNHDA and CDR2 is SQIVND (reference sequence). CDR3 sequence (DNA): TGTGCCAGTAGTGTTCTGGTCGGGGCTTGGGAGACCCAGTACTTC. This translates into CASSVLVGAWETQYF.

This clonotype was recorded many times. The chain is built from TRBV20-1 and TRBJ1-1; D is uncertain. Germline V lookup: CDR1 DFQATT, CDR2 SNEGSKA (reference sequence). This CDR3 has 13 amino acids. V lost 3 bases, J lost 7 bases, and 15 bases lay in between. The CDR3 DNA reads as TGCAGTGCTAGTGAAACGTCATTTAGTGAAGCTTTCTTT. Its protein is CSASETSFSEAFF.

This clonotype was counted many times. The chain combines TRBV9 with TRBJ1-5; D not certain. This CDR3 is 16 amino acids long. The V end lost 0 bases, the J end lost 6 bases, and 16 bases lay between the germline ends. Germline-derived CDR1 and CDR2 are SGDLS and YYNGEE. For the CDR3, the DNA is TGTGCCAGCAGCGTAGGAGAAGGGAGGGAGACTCAGCCCCAGCATTTT. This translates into CASSVGEGRETQPQHF.

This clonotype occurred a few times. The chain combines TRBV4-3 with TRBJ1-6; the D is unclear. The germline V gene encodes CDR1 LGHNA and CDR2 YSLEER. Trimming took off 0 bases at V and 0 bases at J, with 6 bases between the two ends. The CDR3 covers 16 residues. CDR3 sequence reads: CASSQDWDSYNSPLHF. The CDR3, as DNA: TGCGCCAGCAGCCAAGATTGGGACTCCTATAATTCACCCCTCCACTTT.

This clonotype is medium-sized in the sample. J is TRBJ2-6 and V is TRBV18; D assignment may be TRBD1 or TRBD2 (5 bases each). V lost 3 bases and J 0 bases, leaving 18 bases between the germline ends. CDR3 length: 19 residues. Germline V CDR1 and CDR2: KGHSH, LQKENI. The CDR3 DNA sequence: TGTGCCAGCTCACCCCGAACGGGACGGATAAGCTCTGGGGCCAACGTCCTGACTTTC. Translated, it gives CASSPRTGRISSGANVLTF.

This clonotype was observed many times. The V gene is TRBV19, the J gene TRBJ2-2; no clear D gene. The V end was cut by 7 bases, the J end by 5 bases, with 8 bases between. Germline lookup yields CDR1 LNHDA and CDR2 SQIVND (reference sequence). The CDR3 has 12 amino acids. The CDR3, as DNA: TGTGCCAGTAACCTCGGGACCGGGGAGCTGTTTTTT. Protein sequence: CASNLGTGELFF.

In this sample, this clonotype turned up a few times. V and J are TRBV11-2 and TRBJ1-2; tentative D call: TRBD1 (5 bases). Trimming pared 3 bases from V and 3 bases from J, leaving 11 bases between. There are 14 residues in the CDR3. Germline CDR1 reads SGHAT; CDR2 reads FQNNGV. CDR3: CASSFDSFYYGYTF. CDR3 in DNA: TGTGCCAGCAGCTTCGACAGCTTCTACTATGGCTACACCTTC.

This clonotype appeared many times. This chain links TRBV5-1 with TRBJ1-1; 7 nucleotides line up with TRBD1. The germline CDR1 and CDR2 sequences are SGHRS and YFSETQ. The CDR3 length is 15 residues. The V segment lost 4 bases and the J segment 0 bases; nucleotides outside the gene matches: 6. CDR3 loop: CASSPGQFMNTEAFF. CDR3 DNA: TGCGCCAGCAGCCCGGGACAGTTCATGAACACTGAAGCTTTCTTT.